This paragraph reports one T cell receptor (beta chain). The antigen remains undetermined. CDR3 length equals 11 residues. Between the trimmed V and J ends, which lost 5 bases and 3 bases, there was a span of 7 bases. Germline CDR1 is DFQATT and CDR2 is SNEGSKA (reference sequence). Primers included in the PCR were 60 Vbeta and 13 Jbeta primers. Sequencing was performed with immunoSEQ multiplex PCR; in TCRdb, only in-frame clones are kept and a portion is missing. The profile covers approximately 74,000 clones, with around 75% appearing a single time and about 8% taken by the ten largest. This sample was taken from a study of cytomegalovirus exposure and HLA in healthy donors. General study findings and limits: TCR beta V- and J-gene trimming was later associated with a missense DCLRE1C variant. CMV antigen specificity of a few CMV-associated chains was confirmed in vitro.

Healthy individuals who donated bone marrow served as the donors. Sampled while nominally healthy, donors likely had unrecorded immune exposures. This chain joins TRBV20-1 and TRBJ1-1; D ambiguous. The sequencing sample was made of PBMCs. The receptor was derived from a man in his fifties or sixties in good health and CMV-seropositive. The CDR3 sequence is CSAFSDTEAFF. Here the CDR3 DNA reads TGCAGTGCTTTCAGTGACACTGAAGCTTTCTTT.